These 25 T cell receptor beta chains originate from one sample sequenced in a study of OX40 agonist ivuxolimab in advanced cancers. TCRdb keeps only in-frame clones here, not all; method: immunoSEQ multiplex PCR. The sample lists 90,000 to 100,000 clones; about 96% were seen once. The material sequenced was CD4+ or CD8+ T cells sorted from blood, taken in a trial of the OX40 agonist ivuxolimab. The receptors were sampled from an adult with an advanced solid tumor such as melanoma, head and neck, liver or kidney cancer.

The chain links TRBV19 to TRBJ2-7, with 11 nucleotides matching TRBD1. V lost 6 bases, J lost 4 bases, and 8 bases stayed unmatched. The length of the CDR3 is 15 residues. In germline, CDR1 is LNHDA, CDR2 SQIVND (reference sequence). CDR3 residues: CASRSLGQGAYEQYF. The CDR3 bases are TGTGCCAGTAGAAGTCTCGGACAGGGGGCTTACGAGCAGTACTTC.

The gene calls are TRBV19 and TRBJ2-5; D call uncertain. Trimming removed 5 bases from V and 0 bases from J, with 13 bases in between. The CDR3 is made up of 15 amino acids. The germline CDR1 and CDR2 sequences are LNHDA and SQIVND (reference sequence). The CDR3 region is CASSRQIQYQETQYF. CDR3 nucleotides: TGTGCCAGTAGTCGGCAGATACAATACCAAGAGACCCAGTACTTC.

V is TRBV27 and J is TRBJ2-2, with 8 positions matching TRBD1. CDR1 MNHEY and CDR2 SMNVEV come from the germline V gene (reference sequence). The CDR3 loop spans 17 amino acids. The junction had 14 bases not matched to a gene; V was cut back by 5 bases and J by 6 bases. The CDR3 sequence: CASSTDPGQARAGELFF. CDR3 bases: TGTGCCAGCAGTACCGATCCGGGACAGGCCAGGGCCGGGGAGCTGTTTTTT.

This rearrangement joins TRBV5-6 to TRBJ1-1; D is ambiguous. The CDR3 totals 13 residues. Per germline, CDR1 SGHDT and CDR2 YYEEEE. V was clipped by 4 bases and J by 0 bases, with 7 bases between them. CDR3 sequence reads: CASSPTLNTEAFF. The CDR3, as DNA: TGTGCCAGCAGCCCGACACTGAACACTGAAGCTTTCTTT.

As concerns this clone: Additional DNA sequences in this sample encode the identical CDR3. The chain carries TRBV27 and TRBJ2-7; no definite D call. In germline, CDR1 is MNHEY, CDR2 SMNVEV (reference sequence). The CDR3 totals 10 residues. V gave up 8 bases and J gave up 3 bases, with 5 bases separating them. The CDR3 DNA reads TGTGCCAGCGGGAACTACGAGCAGTACTTC. Translation: CASGNYEQYF.

The chain carries TRBV19 and TRBJ2-1; no clear D gene. Germline V gives CDR1 LNHDA, CDR2 SQIVND (reference sequence). Trimming stripped 7 bases from V and 6 bases from J, with 13 bases between. The CDR3 has 13 residues. CDR3 DNA: TGTGCCAGTAACCCGCCGGGTAGCAATGAGCAGTTCTTC. It yields the protein CASNPPGSNEQFF.

V gene TRBV7-2 combines with J gene TRBJ1-2; TRBD1 agrees at 7 bases. The length of the CDR3 is 15 residues. The trim removed 5 bases at V and 0 bases at J, leaving 6 bases unmatched. Germline V gene lookup returns CDR1 SGHTA and CDR2 FQGNSA. The chain's CDR3 is CASSLTGYTNYGYTF. DNA for the CDR3: TGTGCCAGCAGCCTGACAGGGTACACTAACTATGGCTACACCTTC.

The chain has TRBV4-3 and TRBJ2-3; 10 bases agree with TRBD2. Germline V gene lookup returns CDR1 LGHNA and CDR2 YSLEER. V was pared by 2 bases and J by 4 bases, with 6 bases of the junction left unmatched. The length of the CDR3 is 16 residues. The CDR3 loop reads CASSQSSGRAADTQYF. In nucleotides, the CDR3 is TGCGCCAGCAGCCAATCGAGCGGGAGGGCCGCAGATACGCAGTATTTT.

The rearrangement joins TRBV7-3 to TRBJ2-1; possibly TRBD2 for D (5 bases). Looked up from germline, CDR1 is SGHTA and CDR2 is FQGTGA. V lost 5 bases, J lost 0 bases, and 8 bases lay in between. The CDR3 covers 14 residues. The DNA of the CDR3 is TGTGCCAGCAGCACGGGGAGCTCCTACAATGAGCAGTTCTTC. It specifies CASSTGSSYNEQFF. Full variable domain (outside the CDR3, taken from reference TRBV7-3 and TRBJ2-1): GAGVSQTPSNKVTEKGKYVELRCDPISGHTALYWYRQSLGQGPEFLIYFQGTGAADDSGLPNDRFFAVRPEGSVSTLKIQRTERGDSAVYLCASSTGSSYNEQFFGPGTRLTVL.

The gene calls are TRBV28 and TRBJ2-5; tentatively, D is TRBD2 (6 bases). CDR1 and CDR2 from the germline V gene are MDHEN and SYDVKM. The CDR3 has 14 residues. V was trimmed by 3 bases and J by 4 bases, leaving 12 bases between them. The CDR3 loop reads CASSLVVGGETQYF. CDR3 in DNA: TGTGCCAGCAGTTTGGTGGTGGGGGGAGAGACCCAGTACTTC.

In this sample, this clone turned up once. This CDR3 is also generated by other DNA sequences in the sample. The rearrangement joins TRBV30 to TRBJ2-3, with 8 bases fitting TRBD2. J gave up 6 bases and V 0 bases, and 8 bases lay outside the gene matches. This CDR3 has 15 residues. CDR1 and CDR2 (germline): GTSNPN, SVGIG (reference sequence). The chain's CDR3 is CAWSVGAGGADTQYF. The CDR3 bases are TGTGCCTGGAGTGTGGGGGCGGGGGGCGCGGATACGCAGTATTTT.

This clone is a singleton in its sample. The rearrangement uses TRBV7-3 and TRBJ2-5; D is unresolved. Trimming stripped 5 bases from V and 1 base from J, with 14 bases between. CDR1 is SGHTA, CDR2 FQGTGA, per germline. The CDR3 sequence is 15 residues long. This CDR3 is CASSPTGGFQETQYF. In DNA, the CDR3 is TGTGCCAGCAGCCCAACGGGCGGTTTCCAAGAGACCCAGTACTTC.

The chain employs TRBV11-2 and TRBJ1-2; D might be TRBD1 (6 bases). In germline, CDR1 is SGHAT, CDR2 FQNNGV. This CDR3 spans 14 amino acids. V was trimmed by 7 bases and J by 8 bases, leaving 20 bases between them. The DNA of the CDR3 is TGTGCCAGCAACGGAGGGGGGCCGTACGACGGCTACACCTTC. Translation: CASNGGGPYDGYTF.

This sequence joins TRBV27 and TRBJ2-1; possible D gene TRBD2, 7 bases. The CDR3 is made up of 14 amino acids. V was shortened by 3 bases and J by 3 bases, with 9 bases between the two germline ends. Germline V gives CDR1 MNHEY, CDR2 SMNVEV (reference sequence). The CDR3 is CASSLRGGYNEQFF. The DNA for the CDR3 is TGTGCCAGCAGTTTGAGGGGGGGCTACAATGAGCAGTTCTTC.

V is TRBV2 and J is TRBJ2-5; possible D gene TRBD1, 6 bases. The CDR3 runs 15 residues. Germline V gene data show CDR1 as SNHLY and CDR2 as FYNNEI. The V end was cut by 3 bases, the J end by 1 base, with 12 bases between. The CDR3 nucleotides are TGTGCCAGCAGTGATATGGGGGCCTCCCAAGAGACCCAGTACTTC. It codes for CASSDMGASQETQYF.

The rearrangement uses TRBV6-5 and TRBJ1-1, with D hard to call. CDR3 length: 14 amino acids. The V gene lost 4 bases and the J gene lost 4 bases, with 13 bases spanning the gap. Germline loops: CDR1 MNHEY, CDR2 SVGAGI. The CDR3 loop reads CASSSGPLGTEAFF. The CDR3 nucleotides are TGTGCCAGCAGTTCGGGCCCACTGGGCACTGAAGCTTTCTTT.

The CDR3 sequence: CASRLSQGNYYGYTF. The CDR3 DNA reads TGTGCCAGCAGACTATCTCAGGGGAACTACTATGGCTACACCTTC. The chain links TRBV13 to TRBJ1-2; D perhaps matches TRBD1 (6 bases). Germline CDR1 is PRHDT and CDR2 is FYEKMQ (reference sequence). This CDR3 region has 15 residues. Trimming took off 6 bases at V and 3 bases at J, with 17 bases between the two ends.

Comment on this clone: The same CDR3 also results from other DNA sequences found in this sample. The chain combines TRBV5-6 with TRBJ1-5; D is ambiguous. CDR3 length: 14 residues. The germline gives CDR1 SGHDT, CDR2 YYEEEE. V lost 0 bases to trimming and J lost 3 bases, with 7 bases between them. The CDR3 here is CASSLGQPNQPQHF. CDR3 bases: TGTGCCAGCAGCTTGGGCCAGCCCAATCAGCCCCAGCATTTT.

J is TRBJ2-5 and V is TRBV29-1; 14 positions match TRBD2. The CDR3 sequence is 18 residues long. Trimming cost V 4 bases and J 1 base; bases outside gene matches: 11. CDR1 is SQVTM and CDR2 is ANQGSEA in the germline V gene. CDR3 protein: CSVVILGLAGGTQETQYF. The CDR3 region has the DNA TGCAGCGTTGTAATCCTCGGACTAGCGGGGGGTACCCAAGAGACCCAGTACTTC.

This sequence joins TRBV4-1 and TRBJ2-2; TRBD1 might be the D (6 bases). Trimming pared 0 bases from V and 7 bases from J, leaving 15 bases between. Germline V gene data show CDR1 as MGHRA and CDR2 as YSYEKL. This CDR3 spans 16 amino acids. CDR3 DNA sequence: TGCGCCAGCAGCCAAGATGGGGGCAGGTCCAGCGGGGAGCTGTTTTTT. It encodes CASSQDGGRSSGELFF.

This chain's CDR3 is CASSSRGGAYEQYF. The CDR3, as DNA: TGTGCCAGCAGTTCTAGGGGGGGGGCCTACGAGCAGTACTTC. The chain employs TRBV28 and TRBJ2-7; D is perhaps TRBD2 (7 bases). This CDR3 has 14 amino acids. Trimming removed 4 bases at V and 2 bases at J, with 12 bases between. Germline CDR1 MDHEN, CDR2 SYDVKM.

This chain links TRBV4-2 with TRBJ1-6; D is unresolved. Germline V CDR1 and CDR2: LGHNA, YNFKEQ. With 0 bases removed from V and 9 bases from J, the gap between germline ends came to 15 bases. CDR3 length equals 16 residues. The CDR3 is CASSQERALSSSPLHF. CDR3 nucleotide sequence: TGTGCCAGCAGCCAAGAAAGGGCCCTAAGCAGTTCACCCCTCCACTTT.

This chain links TRBV28 with TRBJ1-5, with TRBD1 matching 7 bases. V shed 4 bases and J 0 bases; nucleotides not matched to a gene: 3. Germline V CDR1 and CDR2: MDHEN, SYDVKM. CDR3 length: 15 amino acids. CDR3 protein: CASSSGQSSNQPQHF. The CDR3 bases are TGTGCCAGCAGTTCGGGACAGAGTAGCAATCAGCCCCAGCATTTT. Based on the CDR3 plus reference TRBV28 and TRBJ1-5, the full variable domain is DVKVTQSSRYLVKRTGEKVFLECVQDMDHENMFWYRQDPGLGLRLIYFSYDVKMKEKGDIPEGYSVSREKKERFSLILESASTNQTSMYLCASSSGQSSNQPQHFGDGTRLSIL.

The V call is TRBV7-9, the J call TRBJ1-1; D unresolved. The CDR3 loop spans 14 amino acids. Per the germline V gene, CDR1 is SEHNR and CDR2 is FQNEAQ (reference sequence). Trimming cost V 3 bases and J 3 bases, with 11 bases left between them. CDR3 loop: CASSFLDWDTEAFF. DNA for the CDR3: TGTGCCAGCAGCTTCCTGGATTGGGACACTGAAGCTTTCTTT. Combining the CDR3 with reference TRBV7-9 and TRBJ1-1 gives the whole variable domain DTGVSQNPRHKITKRGQNVTFRCDPISEHNRLYWYRQTLGQGPEFLTYFQNEAQLEKSRLLSDRFSAERPKGSFSTLEIQRTEQGDSAMYLCASSFLDWDTEAFFGQGTRLTVV.

The gene calls are TRBV28 and TRBJ2-3, with D tentatively TRBD1 or TRBD2 (6 bases each). With 10 bases removed from V and 3 bases from J, the gap between germline ends came to 17 bases. CDR1 and CDR2 (germline): MDHEN, SYDVKM. The CDR3 loop spans 14 amino acids. The CDR3 reads CATLWGARTDTQYF. CDR3 sequence (DNA): TGTGCCACCCTTTGGGGGGCGCGGACAGATACGCAGTATTTT.